The 12 T cell receptor beta chains below were found in one sample sequenced in a study of PD-1 blockade in classical Hodgkin lymphoma. Sequencing used immunoSEQ multiplex PCR; TCRdb keeps in-frame clones, though not all of them. The table includes approximately 41,000 clones, about 85% detected once. Relapses following autologous stem cell transplantation were seen in all patients, with brentuximab vedotin exposure varying. Here the sequenced sample was peripheral blood mononuclear cells (PBMCs), taken before the second cycle of nivolumab. The receptors here all came from a human donor with classical Hodgkin lymphoma.

The chain has TRBV2 and TRBJ1-5; TRBD1 matches 7 bases. Germline-derived CDR1 and CDR2 are SNHLY and FYNNEI. There are 15 residues in the CDR3. V was pared by 6 bases and J by 6 bases, with 11 bases of the junction left unmatched. The CDR3 DNA is TGTGCCAGCAGAGGGGGAGGGGGCGTTGGTCAGCCCCAGCATTTT. It is translated as CASRGGGGVGQPQHF.

The chain joins TRBV5-1 to TRBJ2-5; 10 positions match TRBD2. V lost 5 bases, J lost 2 bases, and 6 bases stayed unmatched. The CDR3 is 15 residues long. Per germline, CDR1 SGHRS and CDR2 YFSETQ. The CDR3 coding sequence is TGCGCCAGCAGTTCGGGACTAGCGATGCAAGAGACCCAGTACTTC. Translated, it gives CASSSGLAMQETQYF. Looking up the rest from reference TRBV5-1 and TRBJ2-5 gives the full variable domain: KAGVTQTPRYLIKTRGQQVTLSCSPISGHRSVSWYQQTPGQGLQFLFEYFSETQRNKGNFPGRFSGRQFSNSRSEMNVSTLELGDSALYLCASSSGLAMQETQYFGPGTRLLVL.

This chain links TRBV11-1 with TRBJ2-1; 10 bases fit TRBD2. The CDR3 is made up of 15 amino acids. CDR1 SGHAT and CDR2 FQDESV come from the germline V gene (reference sequence). With 1 base clipped from V and 10 bases from J, the junction kept 7 bases outside the gene matches. The CDR3 sequence: CASSLEPSGSWEQFF. DNA for the CDR3: TGTGCCAGCAGCTTAGAGCCTAGCGGGAGTTGGGAGCAGTTCTTC.

V usage is TRBV13 and J usage is TRBJ2-1; D possibly uses TRBD1 or TRBD2 (5 bases each). Germline-derived CDR1 and CDR2 are PRHDT and FYEKMQ (reference sequence). There are 16 residues in the CDR3. The germline V and J ends were trimmed by 4 bases and 7 bases, with 20 bases remaining between them. The CDR3 DNA sequence: TGTGCCAGCAGCTCCCTCCGGGGCCTAGAGGGAAATGAGCAGTTCTTC. Its translation is CASSSLRGLEGNEQFF.

The chain uses TRBV11-1 and TRBJ2-7; 10 bases are a match to TRBD1. J lost 5 bases, V lost 5 bases, and 6 bases had no gene match. CDR1 is SGHAT, CDR2 FQDESV, per germline (reference sequence). CDR3 length: 14 residues. The CDR3 region is CASSPRDRGDEQYF. The CDR3 DNA is TGTGCCAGCAGCCCTCGGGACAGGGGCGACGAGCAGTACTTC.

The V gene is TRBV9, the J gene TRBJ1-2; D remains unclear. V was clipped by 1 base and J by 7 bases, with 8 bases between them. The CDR3 is 12 amino acids. Germline CDR1 SGDLS, CDR2 YYNGEE. This chain's CDR3 is CASSVSNLGYTF. The CDR3 coding sequence is TGTGCCAGCAGCGTATCCAACCTTGGCTACACCTTC.

The J gene is TRBJ2-5, the V gene TRBV5-7, with unresolved D. TRBV5-7 is an ORF, and what it does is uncertain. The germline V and J ends were trimmed by 0 bases and 5 bases, with 11 bases remaining between them. The CDR3 spans 14 residues. CDR3 sequence (DNA): TGTGCCAGCAGCTTGGTCGACAAGGAGGAGACCCAGTACTTC. This codes for CASSLVDKEETQYF.

The chain links TRBV5-1 to TRBJ2-7, with a possible D match to TRBD2 (6 bases). Germline V gene lookup returns CDR1 SGHRS and CDR2 YFSETQ. V was trimmed by 0 bases and J by 7 bases, leaving 17 bases between them. There are 15 residues in the CDR3. CDR3 DNA sequence: TGCGCCAGCAGCTTGGGCGGGACCGCCGTGGGGGAGCAGTACTTC. This sequence encodes CASSLGGTAVGEQYF.

J is TRBJ1-2 and V is TRBV10-3; maybe TRBD1 (5 bases). The germline CDR1 and CDR2 sequences are ENHRY and SYGVKD. Trimming took off 4 bases at V and 8 bases at J, with 20 bases between the two ends. The CDR3 loop spans 15 amino acids. CDR3 DNA: TGTGCCATCAGTGCCGGGGACTCCGGTGGACGGGGCTACACCTTC. This sequence encodes CAISAGDSGGRGYTF.

The sample holds a few counts of this clone. The V gene is TRBV28, the J gene TRBJ2-7; D not resolved. CDR1 and CDR2 from the germline V gene are MDHEN and SYDVKM. This CDR3 has 11 amino acids. Trimming shortened V by 3 bases and J by 5 bases, and 5 bases separated the two germline ends. In nucleotides, the CDR3 is TGTGCCAGCAGTTTTACAAACGAGCAGTACTTC. Protein product: CASSFTNEQYF.

The chain couples TRBV19 to TRBJ2-3, with D perhaps being TRBD1 or TRBD2 (5 bases each). V was cut by 7 bases and J by 11 bases, with 19 bases left in between. The CDR3 consists of 13 residues. Germline V gene lookup returns CDR1 LNHDA and CDR2 SQIVND (reference sequence). Written as DNA, the CDR3 is TGTGCCAGTACCGGGACCACTCAGGTCGGGCAGTATTTT. Translating gives CASTGTTQVGQYF.

This clone was seen a single time. V and J are TRBV2 and TRBJ1-4; TRBD1 is a possible D gene (5 bases). Germline lookup yields CDR1 SNHLY and CDR2 FYNNEI. V was shortened by 7 bases and J by 4 bases, with 10 bases between the two germline ends. The CDR3 is 13 amino acids. The CDR3 DNA sequence: TGTGCCAGCATTCGCGACAGTAATGAAAAACTGTTTTTT. Translating gives CASIRDSNEKLFF.